This T cell receptor beta chain was documented in a study of blood T cell repertoires in COVID-19. Study overall: Material from acute and convalescent COVID-19 was sourced from the United States, Italy and Spain.

Original processing methods: It was from reference gene primer amplification that nucleated cell counts were estimated. The data were produced by immunoSEQ multiplex PCR, yet TCRdb's version contains in-frame clones alone and is incomplete. The V and J calls and clone size come from that table; D and trimming were worked out from the DNA. The table records 100,000 to 120,000 clones, around 80% of them present only once. Germline V gene lookup returns CDR1 KGHDR and CDR2 SFDVKD. There are 16 residues in the CDR3. J gave up 8 bases and V 2 bases, and 7 bases lay outside the gene matches. The chain is built from TRBV24-1 and TRBJ1-4; 10 bases align to TRBD1. Sequencing was performed on peripheral blood. The clonotype comes from a woman older than 75 with acute or convalescent COVID-19. The CDR3 sequence is CATSDSRQGAREKLFF. The CDR3 nucleotides are TGTGCCACCAGTGATTCTCGACAGGGGGCGCGAGAAAAACTGTTTTTT.